The rows below give T cell receptor beta chains drawn from one sample of a study of shared clonotypes between healthy human individuals. Method: immunoSEQ multiplex PCR; TCRdb's copy keeps in-frame clones and lacks some. The sample contains a few hundred thousand clones, under 80% of which appear only once. The source material was memory CD4+ T cells sorted from blood. These receptors were taken from a man aged 30 to 39 in good health. The conserved cysteine and the conserved F or W are not part of the CDR3 here.

V	CDR3
TRBV28	ASSLAPPDSPYEQY
TRBV10-3	APTLGQGQPQH
TRBV5-4	ASSLGVAGGETQY
TRBV5-8	ASSPQWGFEKLF
TRBV29-1	SAGQVNTEAF
TRBV5-6	ASRAWDRGLFEQY
TRBV28	ASSVSRPYNEQF
TRBV6-1	ASSALAAANYGYT
TRBV4-1	ASSDGTSGTGDTQY
TRBV7-6	ASSSIARTSTDTQY
TRBV6-6	ASSALSSQETQY
TRBV30	AWSVLRVAKNIQY
TRBV29-1	SGAERPYEQY
TRBV29-1	SVEALGAGGPKNEQF
TRBV2	ASSQDRGEQY
TRBV27	ASRFQSHNTEAF
TRBV5-1	ASSLAPGGNEQY
TRBV10-1	APGGGTEAF
TRBV28	ASRPPSGRNGELF
TRBV15	ATKGQGTDTQY
TRBV6-1	ASSESLGSNEQF
TRBV7-2	ASSLKTDTQY